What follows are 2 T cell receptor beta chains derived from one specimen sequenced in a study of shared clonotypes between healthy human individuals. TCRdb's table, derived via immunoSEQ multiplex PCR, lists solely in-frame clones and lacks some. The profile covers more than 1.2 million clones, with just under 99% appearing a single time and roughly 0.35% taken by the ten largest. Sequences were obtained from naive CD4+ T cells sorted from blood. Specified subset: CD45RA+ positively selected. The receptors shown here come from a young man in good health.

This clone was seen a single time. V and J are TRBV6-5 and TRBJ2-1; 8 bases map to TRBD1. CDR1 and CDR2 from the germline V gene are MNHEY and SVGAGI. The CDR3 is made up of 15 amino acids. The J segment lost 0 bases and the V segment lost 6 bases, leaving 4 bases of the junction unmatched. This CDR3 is CASSRDRSSYNEQFF. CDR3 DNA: TGTGCCAGCAGCCGGGACAGGAGCTCCTACAATGAGCAGTTCTTC.

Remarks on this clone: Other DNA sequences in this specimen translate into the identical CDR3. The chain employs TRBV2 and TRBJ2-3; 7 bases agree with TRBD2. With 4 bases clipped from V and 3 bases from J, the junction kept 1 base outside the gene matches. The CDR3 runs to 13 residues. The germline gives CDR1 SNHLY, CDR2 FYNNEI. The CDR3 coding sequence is TGTGCCAGCAGTGGGACTAGTACAGATACGCAGTATTTT. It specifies CASSGTSTDTQYF.